Presented here are 8 T cell receptor beta chains from one specimen sequenced in a study of OX40 agonist ivuxolimab in advanced cancers. Data came from immunoSEQ multiplex PCR; TCRdb stores just in-frame clones and leaves some out. The sample has more than 40,000 clones, 88% seen once. This specimen consisted of CD4+ or CD8+ T cells sorted from blood, obtained in a trial of the OX40 agonist ivuxolimab. Source of these receptors: an adult with an advanced solid tumor such as melanoma, head and neck, liver or kidney cancer.

This chain links TRBV5-1 with TRBJ2-7, with a weak D call TRBD2 (5 bases). V was trimmed by 6 bases and J by 1 base, leaving 20 bases between them. Germline loops: CDR1 SGHRS, CDR2 YFSETQ. The CDR3 is 16 residues long. This CDR3 is CASTLGLGAASYEQYF. The CDR3 DNA reads as TGCGCCAGCACTCTTGGCCTAGGAGCGGCTTCCTACGAGCAGTACTTC.

The V gene is TRBV27, the J gene TRBJ2-1, with 11 bases matching TRBD2. Trimming cost V 7 bases and J 6 bases; bases outside gene matches: 14. Germline V gene sequence: CDR1 MNHEY, CDR2 SMNVEV (reference sequence). The CDR3 loop spans 17 amino acids. This chain's CDR3 is CASTSSSGRGVSNEQFF. In DNA form, the CDR3 reads TGTGCCAGCACCTCAAGTAGCGGGAGGGGGGTTAGCAATGAGCAGTTCTTC.

V gene TRBV29-1 combines with J gene TRBJ1-4; D uncertain. This CDR3 has 12 amino acids. Trimming shortened V by 5 bases and J by 6 bases, and 10 bases separated the two germline ends. Germline V gene sequence: CDR1 SQVTM, CDR2 ANQGSEA. The CDR3 DNA sequence: TGCAGCGTTACTCAGGAATATGAAAAACTGTTTTTT. Residues: CSVTQEYEKLFF.

On this clone itself: The junction does not match germline at one end; this may be a read error. The chain employs TRBV7-7 and TRBJ2-2; D remains unclear. Per the germline V gene, CDR1 is SSHAT and CDR2 is FNYEAQ (reference sequence). The CDR3 runs 13 residues. The CDR3 loop reads CASSLMTTGELFF. The CDR3 DNA follows: TGTGCTAGCAGCTTAATGACCACCGGGGAGCTGTTTTTT.

This clone was found a few times. J is TRBJ1-4 and V is TRBV18; D may be TRBD1 (5 bases). V gave up 3 bases and J gave up 6 bases, with 17 bases separating them. This CDR3 contains 16 residues. CDR1 and CDR2 from the germline V gene are KGHSH and LQKENI. CDR3 sequence: CASSPKWGVSDEKLFF. The DNA for the CDR3 is TGTGCCAGCTCACCGAAGTGGGGGGTTAGTGATGAAAAACTGTTTTTT.

The chain has TRBV19 and TRBJ2-1; TRBD2 aligns across 8 bases. CDR1 is LNHDA, CDR2 SQIVND, per germline (reference sequence). Losses at the gene ends were 5 bases for V and 8 bases for J; bases not matched to a gene: 14. CDR3 length: 16 amino acids. CDR3 loop: CASSAQLAGHLYEQFF. As DNA, the CDR3 is TGTGCCAGTAGTGCCCAATTAGCGGGGCACCTTTATGAGCAGTTCTTC.

V usage is TRBV7-2 and J usage is TRBJ2-3; possible D gene TRBD2, 7 bases. The CDR3 is 14 amino acids. Looked up from germline, CDR1 is SGHTA and CDR2 is FQGNSA. V shed 4 bases and J shed 4 bases, with 12 bases lying between them. CDR3 coding DNA: TGTGCCAGCAGCTCTGGGGGGGCGGCAGATACGCAGTATTTT. Translation: CASSSGGAADTQYF.

The rearrangement joins TRBV7-2 to TRBJ2-1, with 9 bases lining up with TRBD2. Germline V gives CDR1 SGHTA, CDR2 FQGNSA. V dropped 2 bases and J dropped 7; count of bases not matched to a gene: 6. The CDR3 consists of 15 residues. For the CDR3, the DNA is TGTGCCAGCAGCTTATTCACTAGCGGGCAAAATGAGCAGTTCTTC. Protein product: CASSLFTSGQNEQFF.